The clone carrying this TCR beta chain was counted only a few times. As yet, its antigen is unknown. The data are from a study of response to subunit inactivated influenza vaccine. Notes on the study in general: Researchers suggested that each seasonal influenza vaccination recruits few new T cells.

TCRdb ran MiXCR on the RT-PCR reads and lists one entry per CDR3 protein. The data contain 500,000 or so distinct CDR3 sequences, around 9.9% of them singletons. With 3 bases removed from V and 0 bases from J, the gap between germline ends came to 9 bases. This CDR3 is built from 15 residues. Germline values: CDR1 DFQATT, CDR2 SNEGSKA (reference sequence). The material sequenced was PBMCs from blood, taken 45 days after vaccination. The chain uses TRBV20-1 and TRBJ2-6; D tentatively reads TRBD1 or TRBD2 (5 bases each). The TCR originated in a man in his fifties who received an inactivated influenza vaccine. CDR3 DNA sequence: TGCAGTGCTAGTCGGGACGGCTCTGGGGCCAACGTCCTGACTTTC. This sequence encodes CSASRDGSGANVLTF.